This passage covers 14 T cell receptor beta chains from one sample sequenced in a study of blood T cell repertoires in COVID-19. The repertoire was sequenced with immunoSEQ multiplex PCR; TCRdb's copy has only in-frame clones and lacks some. The sample lists 200,000 to 250,000 clones, under 90% occurring once. The sequenced sample was peripheral blood. The receptors here all came from a woman of 80 years or more with acute or convalescent COVID-19.

V is TRBV6-1 and J is TRBJ1-2; 12 nucleotides align to TRBD1. The V gene's germline CDR1 is MNHNS and CDR2 SASEGT. The CDR3 contains 15 residues. With V trimmed by 3 bases and J by 4 bases, 3 bases remained unmatched. The CDR3 sequence is CASSEGQGATYGYTF. The DNA for the CDR3 is TGTGCCAGCAGTGAGGGACAGGGGGCTACCTATGGCTACACCTTC.

The rearrangement joins TRBV7-3 to TRBJ2-7; TRBD1 matches at 7 bases. Germline CDR1 SGHTA, CDR2 FQGTGA. The length of the CDR3 is 13 residues. The V gene end was trimmed by 3 bases and the J gene end by 9 bases; junction bases not matched to a gene: 8. CDR3 bases: TGTGCCAGCAGCTTTTCGGACAGGTCCGCGCAGTACTTC. It specifies CASSFSDRSAQYF.

The rearrangement uses TRBV19 and TRBJ2-2, with D hard to call. There are 14 residues in the CDR3. V was shortened by 2 bases and J by 4 bases, with 8 bases between the two germline ends. CDR1 and CDR2 (germline): LNHDA, SQIVND (reference sequence). The CDR3 protein is CASSISQATGELFF. The CDR3 coding sequence is TGTGCCAGTAGTATATCCCAGGCCACCGGGGAGCTGTTTTTT.

This rearrangement joins TRBV5-1 to TRBJ2-5, with 14 bases that match TRBD2. Germline CDR1 SGHRS, CDR2 YFSETQ. The CDR3 is 16 amino acids. V shed 5 bases, J shed 5 bases, and the junction held 8 bases outside the gene matches. The CDR3 bases are TGCGCCAGCAGAACCGGGACTAGCGGGGGTTCCGAGACCCAGTACTTC. Amino acid sequence: CASRTGTSGGSETQYF.

This rearrangement joins TRBV10-3 to TRBJ2-7, with 9 nucleotides matching TRBD1. The CDR3 loop spans 16 amino acids. The V and J ends lost 4 bases and 6 bases, in that order; junction bases with no gene match: 13. Germline V CDR1 and CDR2: ENHRY, SYGVKD. The CDR3 spells CAISGLKGTGIREQYF. CDR3 in DNA: TGTGCCATCAGTGGATTGAAAGGGACAGGGATTCGCGAGCAGTACTTC.

J is TRBJ1-4 and V is TRBV21-1; the D segment call TRBD1 is taken from the table without a DNA check. TRBV21-1 is tagged as a pseudogene. The CDR3 runs 9 residues. The CDR3 loop is CATQEKLFF. The DNA for the CDR3 is TGTGCCACCCAGGAAAAACTGTTTTTT.

The rearrangement joins TRBV14 to TRBJ1-4; tentative D call: TRBD1 (5 bases). The CDR3 sequence is 15 residues long. Germline V lookup: CDR1 SGHDN, CDR2 FVKESK. Trimming shortened V by 1 base and J by 8 bases, and 14 bases separated the two germline ends. CDR3 in amino acids: CASSQVRQGGEKLFF. The CDR3 DNA reads as TGTGCCAGCAGCCAAGTAAGGCAGGGTGGCGAAAAACTGTTTTTT.

CDR3 sequence: CATRGQTYEQYF. CDR3 nucleotide sequence: TGTGCCACGAGAGGACAGACCTACGAGCAGTACTTC. This chain connects TRBV28 to TRBJ2-7, with a tentative D call TRBD1 (6 bases). Between the trimmed V and J ends, which lost 10 bases and 2 bases, there was a span of 12 bases. Germline values: CDR1 MDHEN, CDR2 SYDVKM. CDR3 length equals 12 residues.

In its sample, this clone was seen once. V is TRBV7-9 and J is TRBJ1-1, with a weak D call TRBD1 (5 bases). This CDR3 is 15 amino acids long. Germline V gene data show CDR1 as SEHNR and CDR2 as FQNEAQ (reference sequence). The V end was cut by 1 base, the J end by 1 base, with 10 bases between. In DNA, the CDR3 is TGTGCCAGCAGCTTAGTGGGGCAGGCGAACACTGAAGCTTTCTTT. Protein sequence: CASSLVGQANTEAFF.

The V call is TRBV28, the J call TRBJ1-6; 9 bases align to TRBD1. Per the germline V gene, CDR1 is MDHEN and CDR2 is SYDVKM. J gave up 5 bases and V 10 bases, and 9 bases lay outside the gene matches. This CDR3 comprises 15 residues. The CDR3 DNA reads as TGTGCCACCCGGTTACAGGGGGCCAATAATTCACCCCTCCACTTT. Its protein is CATRLQGANNSPLHF.

The genes are TRBV11-2 and TRBJ1-1; possible D gene TRBD1, 5 bases. The CDR3 contains 14 residues. Germline V gene sequence: CDR1 SGHAT, CDR2 FQNNGV. Trimming pared 0 bases from V and 6 bases from J, leaving 11 bases between. CDR3 sequence reads: CASSLEAGRAEAFF. CDR3 coding DNA: TGTGCCAGCAGCTTAGAGGCGGGACGAGCTGAAGCTTTCTTT.

The CDR3 nucleotides read TGTGCCAGCAGCCGCTTAGCCGAAGCTTTCTTT. Encoded protein: CASSRLAEAFF. The rearrangement links TRBV12-3 or TRBV12-4 to TRBJ1-1; D gene uncertain. CDR3 length equals 11 residues. Trimming stripped 6 bases from V and 8 bases from J, with 10 bases between.

V is TRBV9 and J is TRBJ1-2; 9 bases map to TRBD1. The CDR3 runs 14 residues. Germline V gene data show CDR1 as SGDLS and CDR2 as YYNGEE. V shed 4 bases and J 5 bases; nucleotides not matched to a gene: 6. CDR3 in amino acids: CASSREQGAYGYTF. CDR3 in DNA: TGTGCCAGCAGCAGAGAACAGGGGGCGTATGGCTACACCTTC.

This sequence joins TRBV6-5 and TRBJ1-3; 9 bases agree with TRBD1. Germline V CDR1 and CDR2: MNHEY, SVGAGI. The CDR3 consists of 15 residues. Trimming at V came to 5 bases and at J to 6 bases, leaving 8 bases not matched to a gene. CDR3 loop: CASSPDRGKENTIYF. Written as DNA, the CDR3 is TGTGCCAGCAGTCCCGACAGGGGGAAGGAAAACACCATATATTTT.